This T cell receptor (beta chain) was identified in a study of shared clonotypes between healthy human individuals (dated by TCRdb to 2019 to 2021). Concerning the study at large: The cohort comprised a couple of women and a few men aged 18 to 49 years. Different laboratories and diverse techniques were used to prepare libraries and sequence TCR repertoires, to increase sequencing depth and limit assay-specific biases. The study deeply sequenced blood TCR repertoires of about five healthy adults to estimate repertoire size and the extent of clonotype sharing between individuals. Per donor, leukapheresis produced somewhere between about 0.85 and 8.9 billion PBMCs. General study outcomes and caveats: Based on pairwise subsampling, the degree of clonotype sharing among donors was expected to be affected by sequencing depth. Because the study included only a small number of donors, the genetic and exposure-history diversity represented was limited. Sampling was restricted to blood, and TCR repertoires in tissue are likely to differ from TCR repertoires in blood.

Donors were healthy HIV-negative adults with no recently reported acute infections or vaccinations. Only Caucasian adults living in Nashville, Tennessee, USA were represented among the donors. For unsorted samples, some 100 million PBMCs were counted, and genomic DNA was extracted using the QIAamp DNA Blood Mini kit. Blood was collected by leukapheresis, and PBMCs were isolated by Ficoll-Histopaque density gradient centrifugation and then cryopreserved in liquid nitrogen vapor phase. Using the deep immunoSEQ assay, multiplex PCR amplified TCR CDR3 regions from genomic DNA. Genomic DNA extracted from each cell subset was distributed evenly over all wells of several immunoSEQ 96-well plates, and each plate served as one replicate. For unsorted PBMC, approximately 0.3 ug genomic DNA, equal to 30,000 or so T cell genomes, was loaded into each replicate PCR. Unsorted PBMC genomic DNA was sequenced across ten immunoSEQ deep assay plates. Purified libraries were quantified with a Qubit 3.0 fluorometer, sized on a Bioanalyzer 2100, and re-quantified with the KAPA Library Quantification kit. Every immunoSEQ 96-well plate was sequenced on a separate single-read 150-cycle Illumina NextSeq 550 flow cell. The study's own analysis went as follows. Because only junctional sequences without quality scores were contained in the immunoSEQ output, filtering matching that applied to full-length reads could not be performed. To assign V/J genes and CDR3, sequences were annotated against IMGT germline references using PyIR, a Python wrapper for IgBLAST v1.9. Reads with weak V/J assignments (E-value above 1e-6), missing CDR3, stop codons, out-of-frame junctions, or ambiguous translated residues were removed. V3J clonotypes were defined by identical inferred V gene, J gene, and CDR3 amino acid sequence. Percentage overlap between repertoires was computed as shared unique clonotypes divided by the size of the smaller repertoire. Repertoire richness was assessed with RTK rarefaction, the Chao1 estimator, and Recon v2.1 estimates of unobserved clonotypes. Not all clones reach the TCRdb copy of this immuneACCESS table, which keeps in-frame sequences only. Checked studies attribute under half of the gap to unresolved V genes and leave the rest unexplained. That table is the source of V, J and clone size, and D and trimming were worked out from the DNA. A total of some 510,000 clones appear in this sample, around 79% of them only once. 13% of the sample is taken by the ten largest.

V gives up 5 bases and J gives up 1 base, and the segment between their germline ends measures 9 bases. CDR1 and CDR2 are drawn from the germline V gene: ENHRY, SYGVKD. The CDR3 runs 13 residues from the cysteine to the phenylalanine. Only the CDR3 DNA stays, 39 bases, in frame from base 1. Notes on this clone: Its antigen target is currently unknown. The record has no base qualities; no much larger clone is one base away.

This sequence was found in a woman in her thirties or forties in good health. Some clones in this sample may be carry-over from other donors' samples. The source material was PBMCs. The rearranged chain carries TRBV10-3 and TRBJ2-7, with no confident D gene call. The CDR3 reads CAISLGRSYEQYF. The nucleotide sequence reads as follows: TGTGCCATCAGTTTAGGACGGTCCTACGAGCAGTACTTC.